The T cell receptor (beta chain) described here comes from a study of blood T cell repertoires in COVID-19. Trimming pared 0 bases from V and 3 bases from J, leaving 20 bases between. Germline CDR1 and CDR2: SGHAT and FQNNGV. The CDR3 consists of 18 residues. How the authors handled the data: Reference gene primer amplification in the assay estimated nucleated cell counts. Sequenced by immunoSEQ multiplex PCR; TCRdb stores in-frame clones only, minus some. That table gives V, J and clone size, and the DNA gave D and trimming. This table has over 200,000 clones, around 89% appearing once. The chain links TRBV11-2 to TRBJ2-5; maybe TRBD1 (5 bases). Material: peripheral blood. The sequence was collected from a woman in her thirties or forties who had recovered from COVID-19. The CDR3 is CASSLDRAAATTEETQYF. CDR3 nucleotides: TGTGCCAGCAGCTTAGATCGGGCCGCTGCGACGACAGAAGAGACCCAGTACTTC.